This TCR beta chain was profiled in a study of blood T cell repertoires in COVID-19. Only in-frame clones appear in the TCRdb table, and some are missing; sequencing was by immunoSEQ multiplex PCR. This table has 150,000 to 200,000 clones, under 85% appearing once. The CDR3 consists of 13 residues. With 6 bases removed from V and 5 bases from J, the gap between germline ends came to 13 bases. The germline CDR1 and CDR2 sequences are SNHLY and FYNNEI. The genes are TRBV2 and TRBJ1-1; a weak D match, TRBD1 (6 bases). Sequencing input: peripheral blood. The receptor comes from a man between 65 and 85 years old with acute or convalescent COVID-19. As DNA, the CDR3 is TGTGCCAGCAGGTCAACAGGGTTTACTGAAGCTTTCTTT. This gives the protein CASRSTGFTEAFF. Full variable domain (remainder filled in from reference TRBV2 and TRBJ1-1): EPEVTQTPSHQVTQMGQEVILRCVPISNHLYFYWYRQILGQKVEFLVSFYNNEISEKSEIFDDQFSVERPDGSNFTLKIRSTKLEDSAMYFCASRSTGFTEAFFGQGTRLTVV.